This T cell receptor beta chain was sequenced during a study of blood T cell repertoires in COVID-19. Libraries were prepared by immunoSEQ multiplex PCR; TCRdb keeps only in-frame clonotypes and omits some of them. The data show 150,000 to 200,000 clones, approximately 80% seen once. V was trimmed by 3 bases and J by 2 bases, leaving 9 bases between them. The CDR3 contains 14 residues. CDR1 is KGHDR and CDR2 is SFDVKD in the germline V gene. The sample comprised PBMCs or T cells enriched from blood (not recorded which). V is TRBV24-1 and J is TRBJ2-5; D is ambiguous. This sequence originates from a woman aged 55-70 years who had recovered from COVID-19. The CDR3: CATSDRTHQETQYF. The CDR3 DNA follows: TGTGCCACCAGTGATCGTACACATCAAGAGACCCAGTACTTC.